The source of this T cell receptor (beta chain) is a study of blood T cell repertoires in COVID-19. Study as a whole: From T cells, B-cell-depleted T cells, or PBMCs came the material, which was cDNA or gDNA.

Measured with immunoSEQ multiplex PCR; TCRdb has only the in-frame clones, and not every one. The sample contains fewer than 120,000 clones, 70% to 80% of which appear only once. There are 15 residues in the CDR3. Germline V CDR1 and CDR2: LNHDA, SQIVND (reference sequence). J was trimmed by 0 bases and V by 4 bases; bases with no gene match: 3. The sequenced material came from peripheral blood. The clonotype originates from a woman aged 60-75 years with acute or convalescent COVID-19. The rearrangement uses TRBV19 and TRBJ1-3; 7 bases are shared with TRBD1. CDR3 protein: CASSRGQSSGNTIYF. DNA for the CDR3: TGTGCCAGTAGTAGGGGACAGAGCTCTGGAAACACCATATATTTT. The full variable domain, rest sourced from reference TRBV19 and TRBJ1-3, is DGGITQSPKYLFRKEGQNVTLSCEQNLNHDAMYWYRQDPGQGLRLIYYSQIVNDFQKGDIAEGYSVSREKKESFPLTVTSAQKNPTAFYLCASSRGQSSGNTIYFGEGSWLTVV.